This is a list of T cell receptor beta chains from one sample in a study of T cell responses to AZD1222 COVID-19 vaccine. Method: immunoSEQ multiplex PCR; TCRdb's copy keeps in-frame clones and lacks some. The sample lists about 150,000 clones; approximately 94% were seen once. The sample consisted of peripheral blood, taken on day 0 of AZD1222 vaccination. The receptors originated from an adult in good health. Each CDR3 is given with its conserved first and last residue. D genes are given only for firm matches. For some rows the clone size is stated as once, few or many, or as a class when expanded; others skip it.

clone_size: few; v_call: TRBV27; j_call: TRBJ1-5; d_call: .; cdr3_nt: TGTGCCAGCGCACACTACAATCAGCCCCAGCATTTT; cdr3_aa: CASAHYNQPQHF
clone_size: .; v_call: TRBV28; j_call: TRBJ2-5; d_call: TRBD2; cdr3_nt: TGTGCCAGCAGCTCCGGGAGGATGGAGACCCAGTACTTC; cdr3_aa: CASSSGRMETQYF
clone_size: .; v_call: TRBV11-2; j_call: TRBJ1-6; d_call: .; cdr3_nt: TGTGCCAGCAGCTTTATGCAGTCGTATTCACCCCTCCACTTT; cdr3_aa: CASSFMQSYSPLHF
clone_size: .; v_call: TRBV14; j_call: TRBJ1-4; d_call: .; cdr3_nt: TGTGCCAGCAGCCAACGCGAAAACTCACGGCCTACTAATGAAAAACTGTTTTTT; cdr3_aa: CASSQRENSRPTNEKLFF
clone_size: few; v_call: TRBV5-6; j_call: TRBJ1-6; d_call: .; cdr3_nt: TGTGCCAGCAGCTTGTTTAGTCGTCCTAACAATTCACCCCTCCACTTT; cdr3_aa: CASSLFSRPNNSPLHF
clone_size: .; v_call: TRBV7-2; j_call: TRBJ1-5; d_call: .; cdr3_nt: TGTGCCAGCAACGGGGATAATCAGCCCCAGCATTTT; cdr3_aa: CASNGDNQPQHF
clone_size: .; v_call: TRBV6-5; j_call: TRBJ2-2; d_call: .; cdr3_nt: TGTGCCAGCAGTTACTCGCGGGGAACCGGGGAGCTGTTTTTT; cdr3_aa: CASSYSRGTGELFF
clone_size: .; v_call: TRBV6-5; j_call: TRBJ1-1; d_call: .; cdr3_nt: TGTGCCAGCAGTTACCCCGCCGGAGAGAACACTGAAGCTTTCTTT; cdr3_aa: CASSYPAGENTEAFF
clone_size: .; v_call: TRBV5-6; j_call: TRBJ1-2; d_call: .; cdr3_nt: TGTGCCAGCAGCCCCGGGCTAGCCCCTAACTATGGCTACACCTTC; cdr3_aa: CASSPGLAPNYGYTF
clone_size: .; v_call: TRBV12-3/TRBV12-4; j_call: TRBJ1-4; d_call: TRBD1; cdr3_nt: TGTGCCAGCTCGGACAGGGGTAATGAAAAACTGTTTTTT; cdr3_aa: CASSDRGNEKLFF
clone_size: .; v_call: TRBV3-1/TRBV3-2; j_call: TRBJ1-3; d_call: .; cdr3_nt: TGTGCCAGCAGCCTAAAGGGGGGTGCTGGAAACACCATATATTTT; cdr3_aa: CASSLKGGAGNTIYF
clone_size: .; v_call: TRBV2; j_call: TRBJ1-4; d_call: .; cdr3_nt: TGTGCCAGCAGTGAACCGGGATGGGGCTCCGCAACTAATGAAAAACTGTTTTTT; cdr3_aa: CASSEPGWGSATNEKLFF
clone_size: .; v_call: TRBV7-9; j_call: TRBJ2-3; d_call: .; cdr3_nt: TGTGCCAGCAGCTTAGTGGTAGCGGCTTCAGATACGCAGTATTTT; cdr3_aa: CASSLVVAASDTQYF
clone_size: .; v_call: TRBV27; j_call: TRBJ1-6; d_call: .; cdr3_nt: TGTGCCAGCAGTTCAGACCCTTTTGGGGGGAATTCCTATAATTCACCCCTCCACTTT; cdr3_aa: CASSSDPFGGNSYNSPLHF